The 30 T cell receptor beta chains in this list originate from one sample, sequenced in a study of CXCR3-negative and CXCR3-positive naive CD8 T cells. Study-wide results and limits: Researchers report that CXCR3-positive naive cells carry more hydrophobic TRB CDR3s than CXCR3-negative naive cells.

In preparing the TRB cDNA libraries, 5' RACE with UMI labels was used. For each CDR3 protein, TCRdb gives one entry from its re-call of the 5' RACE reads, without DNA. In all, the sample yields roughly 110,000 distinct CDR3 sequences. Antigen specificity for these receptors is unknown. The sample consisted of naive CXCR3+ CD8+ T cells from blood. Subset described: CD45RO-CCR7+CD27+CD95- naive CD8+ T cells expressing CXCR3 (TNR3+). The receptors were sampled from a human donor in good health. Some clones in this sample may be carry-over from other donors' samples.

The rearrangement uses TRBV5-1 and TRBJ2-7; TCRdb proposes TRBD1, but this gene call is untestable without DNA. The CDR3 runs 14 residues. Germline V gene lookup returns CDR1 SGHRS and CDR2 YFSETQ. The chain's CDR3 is CASSWGTEIYEQYF.

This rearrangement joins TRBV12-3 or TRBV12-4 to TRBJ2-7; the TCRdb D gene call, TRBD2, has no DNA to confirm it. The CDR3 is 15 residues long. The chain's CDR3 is CASSARTSRGYEQYF.

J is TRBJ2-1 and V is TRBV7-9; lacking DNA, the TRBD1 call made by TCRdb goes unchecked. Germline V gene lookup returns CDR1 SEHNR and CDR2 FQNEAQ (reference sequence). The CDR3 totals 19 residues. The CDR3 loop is CASSFSPSGRDRGYNEQFF.

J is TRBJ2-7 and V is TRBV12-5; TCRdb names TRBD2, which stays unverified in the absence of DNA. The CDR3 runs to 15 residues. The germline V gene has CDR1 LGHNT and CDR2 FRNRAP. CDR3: CARGSGTSGVYEQYF.

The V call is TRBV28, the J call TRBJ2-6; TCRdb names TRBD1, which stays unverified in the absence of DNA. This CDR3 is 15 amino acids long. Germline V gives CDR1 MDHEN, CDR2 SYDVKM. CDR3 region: CAHSDRLSGANVLTF.

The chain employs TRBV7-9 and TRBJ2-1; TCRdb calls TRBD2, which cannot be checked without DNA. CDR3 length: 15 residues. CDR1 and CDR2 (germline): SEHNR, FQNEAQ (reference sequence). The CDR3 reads CASSFPTSGGHEQFF. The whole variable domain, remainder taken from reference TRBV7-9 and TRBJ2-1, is DTGVSQNPRHKITKRGQNVTFRCDPISEHNRLYWYRQTLGQGPEFLTYFQNEAQLEKSRLLSDRFSAERPKGSFSTLEIQRTEQGDSAMYLCASSFPTSGGHEQFFGPGTRLTVL.

The CDR3 here is CASSFTVDTEAFF. The chain combines TRBV7-9 with TRBJ1-1. The CDR3 totals 13 residues. Germline assignment: CDR1 SEHNR and CDR2 FQNEAQ (reference sequence).

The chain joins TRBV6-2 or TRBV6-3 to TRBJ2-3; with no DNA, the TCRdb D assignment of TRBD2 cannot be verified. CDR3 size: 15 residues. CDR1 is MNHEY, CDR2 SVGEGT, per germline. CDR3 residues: CASSLTSGSADTQYF.

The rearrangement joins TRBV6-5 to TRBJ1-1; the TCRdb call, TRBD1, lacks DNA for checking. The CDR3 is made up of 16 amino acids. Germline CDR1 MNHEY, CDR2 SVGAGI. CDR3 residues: CASSYLTGYGPTEAFF.

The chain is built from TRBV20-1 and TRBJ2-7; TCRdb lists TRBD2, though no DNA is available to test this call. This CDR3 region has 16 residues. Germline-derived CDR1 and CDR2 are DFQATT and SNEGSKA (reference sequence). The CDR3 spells CSARGPRVGRDYEQYF.

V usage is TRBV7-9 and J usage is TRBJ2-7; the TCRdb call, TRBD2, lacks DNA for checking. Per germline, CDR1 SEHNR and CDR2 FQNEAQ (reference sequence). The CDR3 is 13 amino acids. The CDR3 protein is CASSPTSADEQYF.

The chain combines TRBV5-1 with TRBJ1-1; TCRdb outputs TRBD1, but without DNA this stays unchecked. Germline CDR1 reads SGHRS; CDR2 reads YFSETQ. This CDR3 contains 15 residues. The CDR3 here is CASSLEGGLGTEAFF.

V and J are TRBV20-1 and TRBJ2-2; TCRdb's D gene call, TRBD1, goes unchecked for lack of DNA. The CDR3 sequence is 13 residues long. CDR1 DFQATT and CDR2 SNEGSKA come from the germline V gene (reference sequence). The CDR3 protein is CSAGRSNTGELFF.

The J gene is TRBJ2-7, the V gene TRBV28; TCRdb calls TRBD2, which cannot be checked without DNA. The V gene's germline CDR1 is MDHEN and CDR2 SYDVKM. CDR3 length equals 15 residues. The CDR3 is CASSFRGLASSEQYF.

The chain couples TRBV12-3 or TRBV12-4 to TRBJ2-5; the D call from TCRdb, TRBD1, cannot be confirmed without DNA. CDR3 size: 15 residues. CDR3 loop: CASSFSSGGEETQYF.

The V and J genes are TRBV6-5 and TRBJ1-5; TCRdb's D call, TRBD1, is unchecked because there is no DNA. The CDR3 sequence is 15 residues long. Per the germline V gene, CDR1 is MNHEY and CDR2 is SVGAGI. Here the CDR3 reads CASSYTGQTNQPQHF.

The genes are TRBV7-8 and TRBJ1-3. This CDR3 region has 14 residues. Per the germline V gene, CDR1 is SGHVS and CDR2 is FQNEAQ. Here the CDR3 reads CASSLDRIGNTIYF.

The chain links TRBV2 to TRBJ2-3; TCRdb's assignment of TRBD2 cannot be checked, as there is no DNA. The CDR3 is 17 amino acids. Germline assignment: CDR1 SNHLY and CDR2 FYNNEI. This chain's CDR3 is CASSDRLAGRFTDTQYF.

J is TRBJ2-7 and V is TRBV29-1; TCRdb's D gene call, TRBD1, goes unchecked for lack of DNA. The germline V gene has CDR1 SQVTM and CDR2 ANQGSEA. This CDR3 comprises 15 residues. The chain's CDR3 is CSARGMTGPSDEQYF.

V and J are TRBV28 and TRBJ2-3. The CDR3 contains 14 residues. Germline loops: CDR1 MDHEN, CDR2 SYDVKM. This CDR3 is CASSLSGDTDTQYF.

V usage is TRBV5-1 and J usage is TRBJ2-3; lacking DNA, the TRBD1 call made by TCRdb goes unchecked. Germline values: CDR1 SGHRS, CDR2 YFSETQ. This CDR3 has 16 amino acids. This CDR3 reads CASSLLGGLNTDTQYF.

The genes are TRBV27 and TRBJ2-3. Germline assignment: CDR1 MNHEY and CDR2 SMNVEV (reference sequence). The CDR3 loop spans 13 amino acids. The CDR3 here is CASRFISTDTQYF.

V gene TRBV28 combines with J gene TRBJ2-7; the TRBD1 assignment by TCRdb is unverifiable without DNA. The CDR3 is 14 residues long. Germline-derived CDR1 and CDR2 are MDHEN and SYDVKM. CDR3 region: CASSLDGTSYEQYF.

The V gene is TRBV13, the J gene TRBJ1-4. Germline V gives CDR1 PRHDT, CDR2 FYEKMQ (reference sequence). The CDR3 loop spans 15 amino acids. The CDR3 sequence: CASSFHQPTNEKLFF. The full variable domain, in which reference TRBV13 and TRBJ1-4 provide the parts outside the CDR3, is AAGVIQSPRHLIKEKRETATLKCYPIPRHDTVYWYQQGPGQDPQFLISFYEKMQSDKGSIPDRFSAQQFSDYHSELNMSSLELGDSALYFCASSFHQPTNEKLFFGSGTQLSVL.

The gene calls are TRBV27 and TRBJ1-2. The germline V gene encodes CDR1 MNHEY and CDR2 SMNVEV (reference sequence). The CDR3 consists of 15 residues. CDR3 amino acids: CASSLAGLRGYGYTF.

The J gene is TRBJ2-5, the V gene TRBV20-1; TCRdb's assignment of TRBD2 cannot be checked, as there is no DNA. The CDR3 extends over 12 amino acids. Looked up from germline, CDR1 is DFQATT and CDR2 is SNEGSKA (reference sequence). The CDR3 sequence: CSALAAKETQYF.

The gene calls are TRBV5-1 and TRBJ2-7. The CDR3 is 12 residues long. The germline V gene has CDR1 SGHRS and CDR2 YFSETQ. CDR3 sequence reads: CASSYDSYEQYF.

The CDR3 region is CASSHRQGKAAYNSPLHF. The chain joins TRBV28 to TRBJ1-6; without DNA, the TCRdb call of TRBD1 cannot be checked. CDR3 size: 18 residues. The germline V gene encodes CDR1 MDHEN and CDR2 SYDVKM.

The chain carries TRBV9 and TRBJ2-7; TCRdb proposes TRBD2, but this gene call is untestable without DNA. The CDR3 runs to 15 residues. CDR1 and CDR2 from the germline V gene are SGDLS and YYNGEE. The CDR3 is CASSATGTSLREQYF.

The CDR3 protein is CASSWDRGYEQYF. V and J are TRBV28 and TRBJ2-7; TCRdb's D call of TRBD1 is untestable without DNA. CDR1 and CDR2 (germline): MDHEN, SYDVKM. This CDR3 is built from 13 residues.